Presented here are 23 T cell receptor beta chains from one specimen sequenced in a study of T cell changes during pregnancy in multiple sclerosis. Assay: immunoSEQ multiplex PCR; the TCRdb copy retains only in-frame clones and omits some. The sample includes almost 35,000 clones, approximately 87% of them seen just once. The sequencing here drew on CD8+ T cells from peripheral blood mononuclear cells, taken after pregnancy. The source of these receptors is a female donor with multiple sclerosis, enrolled in a pregnancy study.

V and J are TRBV27 and TRBJ1-1; D gene ambiguous. Trimming removed 3 bases at V and 0 bases at J, with 11 bases between. CDR3 length: 15 residues. CDR1 and CDR2 (germline): MNHEY, SMNVEV (reference sequence). CDR3 in amino acids: CASSFTFNMNTEAFF. The CDR3 nucleotides are TGTGCCAGCAGTTTTACCTTTAACATGAACACTGAAGCTTTCTTT.

The chain links TRBV30 to TRBJ2-5; 9 bases line up with TRBD1. The CDR3 runs 13 residues. Germline loops: CDR1 GTSNPN, CDR2 SVGIG (reference sequence). V lost 3 bases to trimming and J lost 4 bases; unmatched junction nucleotides: 3. CDR3 DNA sequence: TGTGCCTGGAGGAGACAGGGGGGAGAGACCCAGTACTTC. It encodes CAWRRQGGETQYF.

The CDR3 sequence: CASSSPGSNTGELFF. In DNA, the CDR3 is TGTGCCAGCAGTTCCCCGGGGTCGAACACCGGGGAGCTGTTTTTT. J is TRBJ2-2 and V is TRBV6-6, with a possible D match to TRBD2 (5 bases). CDR3 length equals 15 residues. V was pared by 4 bases and J by 0 bases, with 9 bases between. Looked up from germline, CDR1 is MNHNY and CDR2 is SVGAGI (reference sequence).

The rearrangement links TRBV5-2 to TRBJ1-2; TRBD1 is the table's D call and was not checked against the DNA. TRBV5-2 is a pseudogene segment. The CDR3 totals 14 residues. The CDR3 DNA sequence: TGTGCCAGCAATACAGTACGAAAGACCTATGGCTACACCTTC. Translated, it gives CASNTVRKTYGYTF.

The V gene is TRBV13, the J gene TRBJ2-7; maybe TRBD1 (5 bases). This CDR3 has 15 amino acids. Germline V gene lookup returns CDR1 PRHDT and CDR2 FYEKMQ (reference sequence). Trimming cost V 0 bases and J 4 bases, with 13 bases left between them. The CDR3: CASSLGRQGRYEQYF. CDR3 coding DNA: TGTGCCAGCAGCTTAGGCCGCCAGGGCAGGTACGAGCAGTACTTC. Filled out from reference TRBV13 and TRBJ2-7, the complete variable domain reads AAGVIQSPRHLIKEKRETATLKCYPIPRHDTVYWYQQGPGQDPQFLISFYEKMQSDKGSIPDRFSAQQFSDYHSELNMSSLELGDSALYFCASSLGRQGRYEQYFGPGTRLTVT.

The chain recombines TRBV7-9 with TRBJ2-1; a weak D match, TRBD2 (5 bases). The CDR3 is made up of 16 amino acids. The V and J ends lost 4 bases and 8 bases respectively, with 21 bases between them. Looked up from germline, CDR1 is SEHNR and CDR2 is FQNEAQ (reference sequence). The CDR3 DNA reads TGTGCCAGCAGCTCAGTGAGGAGGCCAGCTGCCGATGAGCAGTTCTTC. This translates into CASSSVRRPAADEQFF.

The sample holds a few counts of this clone. This chain joins TRBV5-1 and TRBJ2-2, with a possible D match to TRBD1 (5 bases). Germline V lookup: CDR1 SGHRS, CDR2 YFSETQ. The germline V and J ends were trimmed by 2 bases and 4 bases, with 15 bases remaining between them. The CDR3 contains 16 residues. CDR3 DNA sequence: TGCGCCAGCAGCTTCGATTCAGCAGGGCCCACCGGGGAGCTGTTTTTT. It codes for CASSFDSAGPTGELFF.

V and J are TRBV19 and TRBJ2-7; 7 bases line up with TRBD2. J lost 4 bases, V lost 4 bases, and 7 bases had no gene match. Germline values: CDR1 LNHDA, CDR2 SQIVND (reference sequence). CDR3 length: 14 residues. The CDR3 sequence is CASSSPAGNYEQYF. CDR3 in DNA: TGTGCCAGTAGTAGCCCAGCGGGGAATTACGAGCAGTACTTC.

The V gene is TRBV2, the J gene TRBJ1-2, with D perhaps TRBD1 (5 bases). V shed 10 bases and J shed 9 bases, with 12 bases lying between them. Germline V gives CDR1 SNHLY, CDR2 FYNNEI. This CDR3 has 10 amino acids. The DNA of the CDR3 is TGTGCCACCACAGGAATCAGCTACACCTTC. Protein product: CATTGISYTF.

The chain has TRBV13 and TRBJ1-2, with 8 bases fitting TRBD1. CDR3 size: 14 residues. V shed 6 bases and J 2 bases; nucleotides not matched to a gene: 5. Germline V lookup: CDR1 PRHDT, CDR2 FYEKMQ (reference sequence). The CDR3 sequence: CASSFGQGNYGYTF. CDR3 bases: TGTGCCAGCAGTTTTGGACAGGGAAACTATGGCTACACCTTC.

The rearrangement uses TRBV21-1 and TRBJ2-7; TRBD1, the table's D call, lacks a check against the DNA. TRBV21-1 is a pseudogene locus. The CDR3 is made up of 17 amino acids. In nucleotides, the CDR3 is TGTGCCAGCAGCAAAGGGTTTCAGGGTCACGGCCCCTACGAGCAGTACTTC. Translating it yields CASSKGFQGHGPYEQYF.

V gene TRBV2 combines with J gene TRBJ2-5; 9 bases are a match to TRBD1. Unmatched junction bases numbered 13, after V lost 6 bases and J lost 5 bases. The CDR3 is 16 residues long. Germline V gives CDR1 SNHLY, CDR2 FYNNEI. The CDR3 is CASRTKDRGSRETQYF. The CDR3 DNA reads as TGTGCCAGCAGGACTAAGGACAGGGGATCGCGGGAGACCCAGTACTTC.

This rearrangement joins TRBV4-1 to TRBJ1-1; TRBD1 matches at 9 bases. Germline-derived CDR1 and CDR2 are MGHRA and YSYEKL. This CDR3 region has 14 residues. The trim removed 1 base at V and 10 bases at J, leaving 7 bases unmatched. CDR3 sequence reads: CASSQVGGQGLAFF. Written as DNA, the CDR3 is TGCGCCAGCAGCCAAGTGGGGGGACAGGGTTTAGCTTTCTTT.

The chain employs TRBV27 and TRBJ2-2; the match to TRBD1 covers 10 bases. CDR1 is MNHEY, CDR2 SMNVEV, per germline (reference sequence). Trimming at V came to 6 bases and at J to 6 bases, leaving 4 bases not matched to a gene. This CDR3 is 14 amino acids long. Here the CDR3 reads CASRTGGLAGELFF. For the CDR3, the DNA is TGTGCCAGCAGGACAGGGGGCTTGGCCGGGGAGCTGTTTTTT.

The chain has TRBV7-6 and TRBJ2-4, with 11 bases identical to TRBD1. The length of the CDR3 is 19 residues. The J segment lost 6 bases and the V segment lost 4 bases, leaving 17 bases of the junction unmatched. Germline V gene data show CDR1 as SGHVS and CDR2 as FNYEAQ. CDR3 bases: TGTGCCAGCAGCTATTACCCTCCGGGACAGGGGGTGGTTGGAAACATTCAGTACTTC. Its protein is CASSYYPPGQGVVGNIQYF.

CDR3: CASSQVGGEDTQYF. CDR3 in DNA: TGTGCCAGCAGCCAAGTTGGGGGGGAAGATACGCAGTATTTT. The chain uses TRBV4-2 and TRBJ2-3, with 7 bases fitting TRBD2. Trimming cost V 1 base and J 5 bases; bases outside gene matches: 3. Germline lookup yields CDR1 LGHNA and CDR2 YNFKEQ. This CDR3 comprises 14 residues.

The rearrangement joins TRBV4-1 to TRBJ2-7, with 9 bases that match TRBD2. The CDR3 runs 15 residues. Germline loops: CDR1 MGHRA, CDR2 YSYEKL. Germline trimming cut 0 bases from V and 4 bases from J; bases unmatched to any gene: 4. The CDR3 DNA is TGCGCCAGCAGCCAAGATAAGGGACTAGCTTACGAGCAGTACTTC. Encoded protein: CASSQDKGLAYEQYF.

The CDR3 nucleotides read TGTGCCAGCAGCCAGGGGGCTTACACTGAAGCTTTCTTT. It codes for CASSQGAYTEAFF. The chain joins TRBV11-3 to TRBJ1-1; TRBD1 aligns across 8 bases. The V and J ends lost 5 bases and 3 bases, in that order; junction bases with no gene match: 2. The CDR3 runs 13 residues. The V gene's germline CDR1 is SGHNT and CDR2 YENEEA.

The genes are TRBV6-5 and TRBJ1-2; unclear D gene. Germline lookup yields CDR1 MNHEY and CDR2 SVGAGI. The length of the CDR3 is 13 residues. V gave up 8 bases and J gave up 1 base, with 11 bases separating them. CDR3 residues: CASGLPYNYGYTF. CDR3 bases: TGTGCCAGCGGGCTTCCTTATAACTATGGCTACACCTTC.

The genes are TRBV7-2 and TRBJ1-1; weak D call: TRBD1 (5 bases). The germline V and J ends were trimmed by 5 bases and 5 bases, with 15 bases remaining between them. Per germline, CDR1 SGHTA and CDR2 FQGNSA. The CDR3 extends over 14 amino acids. For the CDR3, the DNA is TGTGCCAGCAGCCCGGAGGGGTCGGGGACTGAAGCTTTCTTT. This codes for CASSPEGSGTEAFF. Full variable domain (remainder filled in from reference TRBV7-2 and TRBJ1-1): GAGVSQSPSNKVTEKGKDVELRCDPISGHTALYWYRQSLGQGLEFLIYFQGNSAPDKSGLPSDRFSAERTGGSVSTLTIQRTQQEDSAVYLCASSPEGSGTEAFFGQGTRLTVV.

V and J are TRBV7-8 and TRBJ2-1; no clear D. The germline CDR1 and CDR2 sequences are SGHVS and FQNEAQ. The V end lost 4 bases, the J end lost 8 bases, and 9 bases lay between the germline ends. The CDR3 spans 12 residues. The CDR3: CASSSYTDEQFF. DNA of the CDR3: TGTGCCAGCAGCTCGTACACCGATGAGCAGTTCTTC.

This chain uses TRBV15 with TRBJ1-1; D perhaps matches TRBD1 (6 bases). The germline gives CDR1 LNHNV, CDR2 YYDKDF (reference sequence). CDR3 length: 14 amino acids. V lost 3 bases, J lost 2 bases, and 10 bases lay in between. CDR3 DNA: TGTGCCACCAGCAGTCTGACAGGTAACACTGAAGCTTTCTTT. It translates to CATSSLTGNTEAFF.

The rearrangement links TRBV6-5 to TRBJ2-3, with 8 bases that match TRBD2. In germline, CDR1 is MNHEY, CDR2 SVGAGI. The CDR3 is 13 residues long. With V trimmed by 2 bases and J by 13 bases, 8 bases remained unmatched. For the CDR3, the DNA is TGTGCCAGCAGTTACGACGGGGGGGCGACCAAGTATTTT. As protein: CASSYDGGATKYF.